This is a list of T cell receptor beta chains from one sample in a study of vaccination and CD4 T cells after COVID-19. TCRdb used MiXCR to reprocess the PCR reads, holding one entry per CDR3 protein. The data contain some 20,000 distinct CDR3 sequences, about 50% of them singletons. No antigens are known for them. Sequenced input: CD4+ T cells from blood, cultured in vitro. All receptors derive from a human donor who had recovered from COVID-19. CDR3s include the opening cysteine and the closing phenylalanine or tryptophan. D genes are given only for firm matches. Only part of the rows carry a size: once, few, many, or a class if the clone is expanded.

size	V	J	D	DNA	CDR3
NA	TRBV4-1	TRBJ2-4	NA	TGCGCCAGCAGCCAAGGGGGCGGGGTAGCCAAAAACATTCAGTACTTC	CASSQGGGVAKNIQYF
few	TRBV19	TRBJ2-7	TRBD2	TGTGCCAGTAGTCCTCTGGGGACTAGCGGTTACGAGCAGTACTTC	CASSPLGTSGYEQYF
once	TRBV28	TRBJ1-5	NA	TGTGCCAGCAGCCGTCCACCCGAACGGGGCCCGGGGCATTTT	CASSRPPERGPGHF
NA	TRBV14	TRBJ2-2	NA	TGTGCCAGCAGCCTCTACACCGGGGAGCTGTTTTTT	CASSLYTGELFF
NA	TRBV7-3	TRBJ1-1	NA	TGTGCCAGCAGCTTAACGGACGACAGGAACACTGAAGCTTTCTTT	CASSLTDDRNTEAFF
few	TRBV6-5	TRBJ1-1	NA	TGTGCCAGCAGTTACTCGGGGTACACTGAAGCTTTCTTT	CASSYSGYTEAFF
NA	TRBV10-1	TRBJ2-1	NA	TGCGCCAGCAGTGCAACAGGCAGCTCCTACAATGAGCAGTTCTTC	CASSATGSSYNEQFF
NA	TRBV7-9	TRBJ2-1	TRBD2	TGTGCCAGCAGCCAAAATCCCCCGCGACTAGCGGGGGTCTACAATGAGCAGTTCTTC	CASSQNPPRLAGVYNEQFF
NA	TRBV15	TRBJ1-4	NA	TGTGCCACCAGCAGGGGGAAGGGGAGTTCAGATGGTGGTAATGAAAAACTGTTTTTT	CATSRGKGSSDGGNEKLFF
medium-sized	TRBV20-1	TRBJ2-2	TRBD2	TGCAGTGCCACTACAGCGGGAGTCGGGGAGCTGTTTTTT	CSATTAGVGELFF
NA	TRBV12-3/TRBV12-4	TRBJ2-5	TRBD1	TGTGCCAGCAGTTTCACAGGACAGGGGGACGAGACCCAGTACTTC	CASSFTGQGDETQYF
NA	TRBV7-2	TRBJ2-1	NA	TGTGCTAGCAGCTTAGGCCCCCTAAATGAGCAGTTCTTC	CASSLGPLNEQFF
once	TRBV28	TRBJ1-2	NA	TGTGCCAGCAGTGGCCCCGGGGGATCGGGAGTTTTAGGCTATGGCTACACCTTC	CASSGPGGSGVLGYGYTF
few	TRBV6-1	TRBJ1-2	NA	TGTGCCAGCAGTGCCTACGGAGTCTATGGCTACACCTTC	CASSAYGVYGYTF
NA	TRBV11-3	TRBJ2-6	NA	TGTGCCAGCAGCTCTACAGGGTTTGCTGGGGCCAACGTCCTGACTTTC	CASSSTGFAGANVLTF
NA	TRBV18	TRBJ1-1	NA	TGTGCCAGCTCACCACAACTACGGACTGAAGCTTTCTTT	CASSPQLRTEAFF
NA	TRBV24-1	TRBJ2-3	TRBD1	TGTGCCACCGGACAGGGGGCGCGAAACACAGATACGCAGTATTTT	CATGQGARNTDTQYF
NA	TRBV27	TRBJ1-2	TRBD1	TGTGCCAGCAGGACAGGGGGTCGGGGCTACACCTTC	CASRTGGRGYTF
NA	TRBV6-1	TRBJ1-5	TRBD1	TGTGCCAGCGGAGACAGGGACGGCAATCAGCCCCAGCATTTT	CASGDRDGNQPQHF
NA	TRBV30	TRBJ1-5	NA	TGTGCCTGGAGTGGCGGCCGGGGAAGTAATCAGCCCCAGCATTTT	CAWSGGRGSNQPQHF
few	TRBV6-2/TRBV6-3	TRBJ1-2	NA	TGTGCCAGCAGTTACGGTGACTATGGCTACACCTTC	CASSYGDYGYTF
NA	TRBV12-3/TRBV12-4	TRBJ1-6	NA	TGTGCCAGCAGTCCGAGACAGAATTCACCCCTCCACTTT	CASSPRQNSPLHF